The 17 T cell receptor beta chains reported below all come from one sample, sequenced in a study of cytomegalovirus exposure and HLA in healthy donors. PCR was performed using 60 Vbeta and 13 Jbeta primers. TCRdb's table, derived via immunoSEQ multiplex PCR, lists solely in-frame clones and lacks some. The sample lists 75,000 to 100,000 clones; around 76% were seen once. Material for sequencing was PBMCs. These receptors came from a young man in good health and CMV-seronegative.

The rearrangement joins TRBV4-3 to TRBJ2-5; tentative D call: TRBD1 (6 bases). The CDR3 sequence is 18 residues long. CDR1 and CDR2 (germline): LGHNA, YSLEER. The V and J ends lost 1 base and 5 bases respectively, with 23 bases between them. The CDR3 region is CASSQGDHLTGKRETQYF. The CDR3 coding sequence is TGCGCCAGCAGCCAAGGGGATCACCTAACAGGGAAGAGGGAGACCCAGTACTTC.

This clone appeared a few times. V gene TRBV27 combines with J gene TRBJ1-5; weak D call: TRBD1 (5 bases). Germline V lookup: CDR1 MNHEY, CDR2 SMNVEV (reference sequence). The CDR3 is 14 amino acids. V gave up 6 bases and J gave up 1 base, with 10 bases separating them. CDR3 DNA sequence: TGTGCCAGCAGAATCGGGGGAAGCAATCAGCCCCAGCATTTT. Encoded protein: CASRIGGSNQPQHF.

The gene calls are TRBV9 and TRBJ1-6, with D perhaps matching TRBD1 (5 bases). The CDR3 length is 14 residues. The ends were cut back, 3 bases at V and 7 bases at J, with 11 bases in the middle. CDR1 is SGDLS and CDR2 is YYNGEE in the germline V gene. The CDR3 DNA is TGTGCCAGCAGCGCCAGGGTGGAAAATTCACCCCTCCACTTT. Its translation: CASSARVENSPLHF.

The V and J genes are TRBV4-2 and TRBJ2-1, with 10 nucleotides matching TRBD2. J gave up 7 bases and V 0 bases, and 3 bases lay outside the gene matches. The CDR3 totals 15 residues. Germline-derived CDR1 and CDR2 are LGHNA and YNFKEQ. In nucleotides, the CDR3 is TGTGCCAGCAGCCAAGACCGGACTAGCGGAAATGAGCAGTTCTTC. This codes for CASSQDRTSGNEQFF.

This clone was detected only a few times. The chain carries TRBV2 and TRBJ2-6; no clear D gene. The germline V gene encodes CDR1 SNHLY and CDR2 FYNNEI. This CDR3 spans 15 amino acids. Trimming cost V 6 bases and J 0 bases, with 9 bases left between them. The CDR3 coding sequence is TGTGCCAGCAGGCTAACAGACTCTGGGGCCAACGTCCTGACTTTC. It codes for CASRLTDSGANVLTF.

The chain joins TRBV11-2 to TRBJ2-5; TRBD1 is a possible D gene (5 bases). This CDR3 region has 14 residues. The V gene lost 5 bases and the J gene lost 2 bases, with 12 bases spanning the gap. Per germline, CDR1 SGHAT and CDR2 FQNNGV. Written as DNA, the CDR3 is TGTGCCAGCAGCCACCAGGGCGGTCAAGAGACCCAGTACTTC. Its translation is CASSHQGGQETQYF. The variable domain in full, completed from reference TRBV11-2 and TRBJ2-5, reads EAGVAQSPRYKIIEKRQSVAFWCNPISGHATLYWYQQILGQGPKLLIQFQNNGVVDDSQLPKDRFSAERLKGVDSTLKIQPAKLEDSAVYLCASSHQGGQETQYFGPGTRLLVL.

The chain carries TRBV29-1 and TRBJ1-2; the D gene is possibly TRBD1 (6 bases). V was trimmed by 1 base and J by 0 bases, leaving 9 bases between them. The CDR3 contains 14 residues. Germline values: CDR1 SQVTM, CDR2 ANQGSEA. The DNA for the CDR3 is TGCAGCGTTGAAGCGGACAGAGCTAACTATGGCTACACCTTC. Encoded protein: CSVEADRANYGYTF.

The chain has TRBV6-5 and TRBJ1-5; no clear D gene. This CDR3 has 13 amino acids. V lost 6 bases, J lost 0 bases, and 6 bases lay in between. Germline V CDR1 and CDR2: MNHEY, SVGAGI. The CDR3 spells CASRRGSNQPQHF. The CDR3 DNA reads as TGTGCCAGCAGACGCGGTAGCAATCAGCCCCAGCATTTT.

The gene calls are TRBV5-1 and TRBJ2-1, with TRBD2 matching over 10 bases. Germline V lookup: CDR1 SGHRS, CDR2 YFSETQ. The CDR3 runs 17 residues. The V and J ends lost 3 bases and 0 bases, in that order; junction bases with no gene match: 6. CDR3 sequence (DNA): TGCGCCAGCAGCTACGGACTAGCGGCCAGCTCCTACAATGAGCAGTTCTTC. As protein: CASSYGLAASSYNEQFF. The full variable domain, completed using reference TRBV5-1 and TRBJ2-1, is KAGVTQTPRYLIKTRGQQVTLSCSPISGHRSVSWYQQTPGQGLQFLFEYFSETQRNKGNFPGRFSGRQFSNSRSEMNVSTLELGDSALYLCASSYGLAASSYNEQFFGPGTRLTVL.

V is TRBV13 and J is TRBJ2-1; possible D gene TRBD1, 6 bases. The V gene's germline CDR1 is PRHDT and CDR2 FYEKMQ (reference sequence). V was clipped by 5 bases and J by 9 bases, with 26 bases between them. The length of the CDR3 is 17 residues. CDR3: CASSVRRGGSGQAEQFF. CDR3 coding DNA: TGTGCCAGCAGCGTCCGGAGAGGGGGTTCGGGGCAGGCTGAGCAGTTCTTC.

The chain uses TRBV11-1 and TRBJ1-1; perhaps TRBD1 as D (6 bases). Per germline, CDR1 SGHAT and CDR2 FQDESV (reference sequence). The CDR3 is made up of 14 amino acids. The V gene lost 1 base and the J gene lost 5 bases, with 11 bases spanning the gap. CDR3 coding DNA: TGTGCCAGCAGCTTAGACCCGAGGGGGACTGAAGCTTTCTTT. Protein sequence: CASSLDPRGTEAFF.

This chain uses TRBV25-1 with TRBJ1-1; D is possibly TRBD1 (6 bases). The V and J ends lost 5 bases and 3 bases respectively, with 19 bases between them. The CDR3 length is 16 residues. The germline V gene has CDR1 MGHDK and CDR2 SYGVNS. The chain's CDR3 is CASSPKTGHGYTEAFF. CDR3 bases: TGTGCCAGCAGTCCAAAAACAGGGCATGGGTACACTGAAGCTTTCTTT.

The CDR3 DNA reads as TGTGCCAGCAGCTCGCGACCTTGGACAGGGGGCGATGAAAAACTGTTTTTT. Translation gives CASSSRPWTGGDEKLFF. This chain links TRBV7-2 with TRBJ1-4; 11 nucleotides line up with TRBD1. The CDR3 contains 17 residues. The V and J ends lost 4 bases and 6 bases, in that order; junction bases with no gene match: 10. Germline V CDR1 and CDR2: SGHTA, FQGNSA.

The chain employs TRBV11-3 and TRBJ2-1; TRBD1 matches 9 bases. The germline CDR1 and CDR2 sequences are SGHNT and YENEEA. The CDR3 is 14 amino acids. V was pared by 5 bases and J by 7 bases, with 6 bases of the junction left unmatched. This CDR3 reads CASSRTGVTNEQFF. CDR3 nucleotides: TGTGCCAGCAGCCGGACAGGGGTCACGAATGAGCAGTTCTTC.

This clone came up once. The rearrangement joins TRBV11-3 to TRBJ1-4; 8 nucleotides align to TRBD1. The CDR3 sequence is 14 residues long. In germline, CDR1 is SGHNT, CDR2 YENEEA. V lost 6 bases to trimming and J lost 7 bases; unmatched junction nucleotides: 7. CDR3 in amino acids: CASRRTGRGEKLFF. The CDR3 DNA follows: TGTGCCAGCAGAAGGACAGGGCGGGGTGAAAAACTGTTTTTT.

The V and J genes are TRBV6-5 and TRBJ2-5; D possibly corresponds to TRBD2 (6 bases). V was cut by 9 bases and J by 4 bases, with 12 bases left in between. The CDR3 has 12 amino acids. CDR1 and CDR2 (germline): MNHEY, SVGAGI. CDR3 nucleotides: TGTGCCAGTTGGGACTCTACAGAGACCCAGTACTTC. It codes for CASWDSTETQYF.

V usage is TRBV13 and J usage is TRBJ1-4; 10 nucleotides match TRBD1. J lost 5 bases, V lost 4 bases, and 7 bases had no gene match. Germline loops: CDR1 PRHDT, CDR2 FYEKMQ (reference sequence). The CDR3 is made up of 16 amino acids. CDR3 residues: CASSSNPTGGNEKLFF. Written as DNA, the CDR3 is TGTGCCAGCAGCTCAAACCCGACAGGGGGCAATGAAAAACTGTTTTTT.